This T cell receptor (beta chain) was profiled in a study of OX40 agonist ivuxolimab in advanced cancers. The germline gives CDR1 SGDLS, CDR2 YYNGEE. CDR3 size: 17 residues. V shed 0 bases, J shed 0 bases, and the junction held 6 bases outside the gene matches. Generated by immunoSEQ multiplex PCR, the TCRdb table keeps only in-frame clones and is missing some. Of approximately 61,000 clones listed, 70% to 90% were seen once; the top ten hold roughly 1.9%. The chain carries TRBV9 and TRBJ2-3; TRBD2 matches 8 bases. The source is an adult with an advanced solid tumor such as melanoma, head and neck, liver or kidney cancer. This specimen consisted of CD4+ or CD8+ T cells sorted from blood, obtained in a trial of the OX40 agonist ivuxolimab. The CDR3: CASSVGGTGGSTDTQYF. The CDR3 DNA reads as TGTGCCAGCAGCGTAGGGGGGACGGGAGGGAGCACAGATACGCAGTATTTT.